Described below is a single T cell receptor beta chain sequence and its context. Its antigen is as yet unknown. The entry originates in a study of siplizumab effects on memory and regulatory T cells. For every sample, 90,000 to 100,000 TCR templates were assayed. Sequenced by immunoSEQ multiplex PCR; TCRdb stores in-frame clones only, minus some. The sample contains nearly 85,000 clones, 87% of which appear only once. Germline CDR1 is SSHAT and CDR2 is FNYEAQ (reference sequence). This CDR3 has 13 residues. V was trimmed by 8 bases and J by 0 bases, leaving 10 bases between them. Whole-study findings and limits: Of the proliferating CD4+ or CD8+ clones, roughly 75-96% lacked a naive or memory phenotype that could be assigned. Fewer alloreactive sequences mapped to unstimulated CD4+ memory cells under siplizumab. Contribution to the alloresponse seemed major for naive T cells, which also seemed more diverse than memory cells.

The clonotype comes from a human donor in good health. The chain couples TRBV7-7 to TRBJ2-5; D perhaps matches TRBD1 (7 bases). The sample was Tregs sorted from blood. The CDR3 spells CASAGQHQETQYF. The CDR3 DNA follows: TGTGCCAGCGCGGGACAGCACCAAGAGACCCAGTACTTC.